The 32 T cell receptor beta chains below were found in one sample sequenced in a study of T cell responses to AZD1222 COVID-19 vaccine. Produced via immunoSEQ multiplex PCR; TCRdb's table is partial and in-frame only. The profile covers 95,000 or so clones, with roughly 90% appearing a single time and 2.8% taken by the ten largest. The sequencing here drew on peripheral blood, taken on day 0 of MenACWY control vaccination. The receptors shown here come from an adult in good health.

The rearrangement uses TRBV28 and TRBJ2-2; D is possibly TRBD1 (8 bases). Trimming pared 7 bases from V and 5 bases from J, leaving 20 bases between. Germline CDR1 and CDR2: MDHEN and SYDVKM. The CDR3 contains 16 residues. DNA for the CDR3: TGTGCCAGCACCTCTGTGGACAGGGAGGGAACCGGGGAGCTGTTTTTT. The encoded protein is CASTSVDREGTGELFF.

The genes are TRBV7-3 and TRBJ2-1, with a weak D call TRBD1 (6 bases). V was shortened by 0 bases and J by 0 bases, with 12 bases between the two germline ends. Per germline, CDR1 SGHTA and CDR2 FQGTGA. The CDR3 extends over 17 amino acids. CDR3 sequence: CASSLTPGHSSYNEQFF. For the CDR3, the DNA is TGTGCCAGCAGCTTAACGCCGGGACACTCCTCCTACAATGAGCAGTTCTTC.

This chain connects TRBV20-1 to TRBJ1-5; D unclear. The germline V gene has CDR1 DFQATT and CDR2 SNEGSKA (reference sequence). The CDR3 is 13 residues long. Trimming stripped 3 bases from V and 0 bases from J, with 6 bases between. The CDR3 protein is CSASENSNQPQHF. In DNA, the CDR3 is TGCAGTGCTAGTGAGAATAGCAATCAGCCCCAGCATTTT.

This clone is a singleton in its sample. The chain joins TRBV29-1 to TRBJ1-1; no firm D call. Deletions cut 6 bases from V and 5 bases from J, with 16 bases between. Per germline, CDR1 SQVTM and CDR2 ANQGSEA. This CDR3 comprises 13 residues. The CDR3 reads CSVKRVLGTEAFF. CDR3 sequence (DNA): TGCAGCGTCAAAAGGGTACTCGGGACTGAAGCTTTCTTT. Looking up the rest from reference TRBV29-1 and TRBJ1-1 gives the full variable domain: SAVISQKPSRDICQRGTSLTIQCQVDSQVTMMFWYRQQPGQSLTLIATANQGSEATYESGFVIDKFPISRPNLTFSTLTVSNMSPEDSSIYLCSVKRVLGTEAFFGQGTRLTVV.

This chain uses TRBV13 with TRBJ2-2; 9 bases map to TRBD1. After removal of 5 bases from V and 7 bases from J, the junction contained 8 bases not matched to a gene. This CDR3 spans 15 amino acids. CDR1 PRHDT and CDR2 FYEKMQ come from the germline V gene (reference sequence). The CDR3 nucleotides read TGTGCCAGCAGCACCAGGACAGGGGAAATCGGGGAGCTGTTTTTT. Amino acid sequence: CASSTRTGEIGELFF.

This rearrangement joins TRBV3-1 (or the pseudogene TRBV3-2) to TRBJ1-1; possible D gene TRBD1, 6 bases. This CDR3 has 20 residues. The V end was cut by 3 bases, the J end by 2 bases, with 28 bases between. Germline loops: CDR1 LGHDT, CDR2 YNNKEL (reference sequence). CDR3 bases: TGTGCCAGCAGCCATGGAAAGGGGGTTTCAGACCGGGCGGGCAACACTGAAGCTTTCTTT. Amino acids: CASSHGKGVSDRAGNTEAFF.

This clone was counted a single time. The chain joins TRBV27 to TRBJ1-5; maybe TRBD1 (6 bases). There are 16 residues in the CDR3. V lost 2 bases and J 5 bases, leaving 16 bases between the germline ends. The germline V gene encodes CDR1 MNHEY and CDR2 SMNVEV (reference sequence). The CDR3 nucleotides read TGTGCCAGCAGTTTAATCGGGGGGCGAGGCGATCAGCCCCAGCATTTT. Protein: CASSLIGGRGDQPQHF.

This sequence joins TRBV7-3 and TRBJ2-1, with 7 bases lining up with TRBD2. Germline CDR1 reads SGHTA; CDR2 reads FQGTGA. V lost 1 base, J lost 7 bases, and 7 bases stayed unmatched. The CDR3 contains 15 residues. CDR3 in amino acids: CASSLSGGGVNEQFF. DNA of the CDR3: TGTGCCAGCAGCTTAAGCGGGGGTGGTGTTAATGAGCAGTTCTTC.

The chain employs TRBV6-5 and TRBJ1-3, with a tentative D call TRBD1 (6 bases). The CDR3 runs 13 residues. V was clipped by 10 bases and J by 2 bases, with 12 bases between them. Germline CDR1 reads MNHEY; CDR2 reads SVGAGI. The CDR3 loop reads CATQEGAGNTIYF. CDR3 DNA: TGTGCCACCCAGGAGGGGGCTGGAAACACCATATATTTT.

This clone was detected only a few times. The CDR3 loop reads CASSKNRANTGELFF. The CDR3 DNA reads TGTGCCAGCAGCAAGAACCGTGCGAACACCGGGGAGCTGTTTTTT. This chain connects TRBV9 to TRBJ2-2; no definite D call. Trimming stripped 4 bases from V and 0 bases from J, with 10 bases between. Per the germline V gene, CDR1 is SGDLS and CDR2 is YYNGEE. CDR3 length: 15 amino acids.

V is TRBV7-2 and J is TRBJ2-7; D is uncertain. The germline V and J ends were trimmed by 0 bases and 6 bases, with 12 bases remaining between them. The CDR3 totals 14 residues. Per germline, CDR1 SGHTA and CDR2 FQGNSA. For the CDR3, the DNA is TGTGCCAGCAGCTTAGCTGCTAGACACTCCGAGCAGTACTTC. It encodes CASSLAARHSEQYF. Based on the CDR3 plus reference TRBV7-2 and TRBJ2-7, the full variable domain is GAGVSQSPSNKVTEKGKDVELRCDPISGHTALYWYRQSLGQGLEFLIYFQGNSAPDKSGLPSDRFSAERTGGSVSTLTIQRTQQEDSAVYLCASSLAARHSEQYFGPGTRLTVT.

The chain recombines TRBV5-8 with TRBJ2-7; D is undetermined. V shed 0 bases and J shed 4 bases, with 8 bases lying between them. Per germline, CDR1 SGHTS and CDR2 YDEGEE. This CDR3 comprises 13 residues. The CDR3 spells CASSLAWGYEQYF. DNA of the CDR3: TGTGCCAGCAGCTTGGCCTGGGGTTACGAGCAGTACTTC.

The rearrangement joins TRBV2 to TRBJ1-4, with 9 bases identical to TRBD1. Germline V gives CDR1 SNHLY, CDR2 FYNNEI. J gave up 8 bases and V 3 bases, and 16 bases lay outside the gene matches. The CDR3 is made up of 18 amino acids. CDR3 DNA: TGTGCCAGCAGTGATCCAGGGACAGGGTCTTATAATTTGGAAAAACTGTTTTTT. It yields the protein CASSDPGTGSYNLEKLFF. The full variable domain, its missing parts supplied by reference TRBV2 and TRBJ1-4, is EPEVTQTPSHQVTQMGQEVILRCVPISNHLYFYWYRQILGQKVEFLVSFYNNEISEKSEIFDDQFSVERPDGSNFTLKIRSTKLEDSAMYFCASSDPGTGSYNLEKLFFGSGTQLSVL.

The chain combines TRBV2 with TRBJ1-1; unclear D gene. Trimming shortened V by 9 bases and J by 4 bases, and 9 bases separated the two germline ends. This CDR3 is built from 11 residues. Germline assignment: CDR1 SNHLY and CDR2 FYNNEI. CDR3 DNA: TGTGCCAGAACGAGAGGCACTGAAGCTTTCTTT. Protein sequence: CARTRGTEAFF. Full variable domain (remainder filled in from reference TRBV2 and TRBJ1-1): EPEVTQTPSHQVTQMGQEVILRCVPISNHLYFYWYRQILGQKVEFLVSFYNNEISEKSEIFDDQFSVERPDGSNFTLKIRSTKLEDSAMYFCARTRGTEAFFGQGTRLTVV.

The DNA of the CDR3 is TGTGCCAGCAGCGTAGGGACTAACTATGGCTACACCTTC. Protein: CASSVGTNYGYTF. The chain couples TRBV9 to TRBJ1-2; no definite D call. CDR1 is SGDLS and CDR2 is YYNGEE in the germline V gene. The CDR3 is made up of 13 amino acids. V lost 0 bases and J lost 0, with 3 bases in between.

This chain joins TRBV29-1 and TRBJ2-7; 8 nucleotides agree with TRBD1. This CDR3 spans 13 amino acids. V was clipped by 7 bases and J by 5 bases; unmatched bases: 10. Germline V gene data show CDR1 as SQVTM and CDR2 as ANQGSEA. The CDR3 DNA is TGCAGCGCCCGACCTGACAGGGGCCACGAGCAGTACTTC. It yields the protein CSARPDRGHEQYF.

The J gene is TRBJ1-5, the V gene TRBV5-1; tentatively, D is TRBD1 (5 bases). The ends were cut back, 4 bases at V and 2 bases at J, with 10 bases in the middle. Germline CDR1 and CDR2: SGHRS and YFSETQ. There are 14 residues in the CDR3. CDR3: CASSLQGGNQPQHF. The CDR3 region has the DNA TGCGCCAGCAGCCTTCAGGGAGGCAATCAGCCCCAGCATTTT.

This chain links TRBV10-3 with TRBJ2-5, with TRBD2 matching 10 bases. CDR1 ENHRY and CDR2 SYGVKD come from the germline V gene. There are 15 residues in the CDR3. The V gene end was trimmed by 10 bases and the J gene end by 5 bases; junction bases not matched to a gene: 13. The DNA for the CDR3 is TGTGCCACCTCGGGCGCTAGCGGGGGCAGGGAGACCCAGTACTTC. Its translation is CATSGASGGRETQYF.

The J gene is TRBJ2-7, the V gene TRBV5-4, with a weak D call TRBD1 (5 bases). Germline V gene data show CDR1 as SGHNT and CDR2 as YYREEE (reference sequence). The V end lost 2 bases, the J end lost 5 bases, and 14 bases lay between the germline ends. CDR3 length: 14 amino acids. DNA for the CDR3: TGTGCCAGCAGCTTCTTCGGGCTAGGGGACGAGCAGTACTTC. Protein sequence: CASSFFGLGDEQYF.

The rearrangement joins TRBV19 to TRBJ2-7; 11 bases are shared with TRBD1. Germline V gives CDR1 LNHDA, CDR2 SQIVND (reference sequence). This CDR3 is built from 16 residues. V gave up 1 base and J gave up 2 bases; unmatched junction bases: 4. CDR3 residues: CASSIVPGQGAYEQYF. The CDR3 coding sequence is TGTGCCAGTAGTATAGTCCCGGGACAGGGGGCCTACGAGCAGTACTTC.

This clone was found once. This chain joins TRBV7-6 and TRBJ1-3; D possibly corresponds to TRBD1 (5 bases). CDR1 is SGHVS, CDR2 FNYEAQ, per germline. The CDR3 totals 16 residues. V lost 4 bases and J lost 4, with 17 bases in between. CDR3 sequence: CASSSRDDKPGNTIYF. In DNA form, the CDR3 reads TGTGCCAGCAGCTCCCGGGACGACAAACCGGGAAACACCATATATTTT.

CDR3 sequence reads: CASSVYNQPQHF. The CDR3 DNA sequence: TGTGCCAGCAGCGTGTATAATCAGCCCCAGCATTTT. The chain joins TRBV5-4 to TRBJ1-5, with D uncertain. The CDR3 length is 12 residues. The V and J ends lost 4 bases and 4 bases respectively, with 6 bases between them. The germline CDR1 and CDR2 sequences are SGHNT and YYREEE (reference sequence).

The V gene is TRBV7-8, the J gene TRBJ2-1; D is perhaps TRBD1 (6 bases). The V gene lost 2 bases and the J gene lost 1 base, with 6 bases spanning the gap. From germline, CDR1 is SGHVS and CDR2 FQNEAQ. There are 14 residues in the CDR3. This CDR3 reads CASSLQGSYNEQFF. The CDR3 nucleotides read TGTGCCAGCAGCTTACAGGGGTCCTACAATGAGCAGTTCTTC.

The chain combines TRBV6-5 with TRBJ2-7; the match to TRBD1 covers 7 bases. The CDR3 runs to 14 residues. The germline CDR1 and CDR2 sequences are MNHEY and SVGAGI. V was clipped by 7 bases and J by 0 bases; unmatched bases: 6. CDR3 nucleotides: TGTGCCAGCACTAGGGGGCAGGACTCCTACGAGCAGTACTTC. This sequence encodes CASTRGQDSYEQYF.

This rearrangement joins TRBV10-3 to TRBJ1-6; D is perhaps TRBD1 (6 bases). The V gene lost 10 bases and the J gene lost 7 bases, with 14 bases spanning the gap. CDR3 length: 13 residues. Germline-derived CDR1 and CDR2 are ENHRY and SYGVKD. CDR3 coding DNA: TGTGCCAACGCCGGACAGCCGAATTCACCCCTCCACTTT. Its protein is CANAGQPNSPLHF.

The chain joins TRBV29-1 to TRBJ2-3; D remains ambiguous. V lost 3 bases, J lost 2 bases, and 15 bases lay in between. The germline V gene encodes CDR1 SQVTM and CDR2 ANQGSEA. There are 15 residues in the CDR3. Here the CDR3 DNA reads TGCAGCGTTGACGGTGCTCTAGGTACCACAGATACGCAGTATTTT. Its protein product is CSVDGALGTTDTQYF.

This clone was seen a single time. The chain combines TRBV27 with TRBJ1-4; no clear D. Germline CDR1 MNHEY, CDR2 SMNVEV (reference sequence). The CDR3 sequence is 14 residues long. V was pared by 5 bases and J by 8 bases, with 15 bases between. The CDR3: CASSDGRTREKLFF. In DNA form, the CDR3 reads TGTGCCAGCAGTGATGGGCGGACGAGGGAAAAACTGTTTTTT.

The chain uses TRBV4-3 and TRBJ1-4; 7 nucleotides match TRBD1. V gave up 0 bases and J gave up 1 base; unmatched junction bases: 8. The CDR3 has 18 residues. The germline gives CDR1 LGHNA, CDR2 YSLEER. The CDR3 sequence: CASSQDNRGLGTNEKLFF. The CDR3 DNA reads as TGCGCCAGCAGCCAAGATAACAGGGGATTAGGAACTAATGAAAAACTGTTTTTT.

This rearrangement joins TRBV5-1 to TRBJ2-7; tentative D call: TRBD2 (7 bases). The ends were cut back, 4 bases at V and 0 bases at J, with 8 bases in the middle. This CDR3 has 13 amino acids. CDR1 is SGHRS and CDR2 is YFSETQ in the germline V gene. The CDR3 loop reads CASSRGASYEQYF. DNA for the CDR3: TGCGCCAGCAGCCGGGGGGCCTCCTACGAGCAGTACTTC.

This clone was recorded once. The chain carries TRBV6-2 or TRBV6-3 and TRBJ2-1; 14 positions agree with TRBD2. Germline assignment: CDR1 MNHEY and CDR2 SVGEGT. V shed 5 bases and J 8 bases; nucleotides not matched to a gene: 5. This CDR3 has 15 amino acids. The DNA for the CDR3 is TGTGCCAGCAGTAGACTAGCGGGGGGGAGCGATGAGCAGTTCTTC. Protein product: CASSRLAGGSDEQFF.

This rearrangement joins TRBV7-3 to TRBJ2-3; a possible D gene is TRBD2 (5 bases). The CDR3 runs to 17 residues. Germline assignment: CDR1 SGHTA and CDR2 FQGTGA. With 5 bases removed from V and 3 bases from J, the gap between germline ends came to 21 bases. The CDR3 nucleotides read TGTGCCAGCAGCACCAACGGACTGGTGGTGGAAACAGATACGCAGTATTTT. Translation: CASSTNGLVVETDTQYF.

The genes are TRBV19 and TRBJ1-6, with no clear D. The V and J ends lost 3 bases and 9 bases respectively, with 12 bases between them. The length of the CDR3 is 14 residues. Germline V CDR1 and CDR2: LNHDA, SQIVND (reference sequence). The CDR3 is CASSMARPLSPLHF. The CDR3 DNA sequence: TGTGCCAGTAGTATGGCCAGGCCCCTTTCACCCCTCCACTTT.